This T cell receptor (beta chain) came from a study of beta chain features in type 1 diabetes listed by TCRdb under 2018. For context, the study as a whole: No differences in mean age, gender distribution, total cell number or subset yield were found between patients and healthy donors. A total of 90 million to 120 million sorted cells were examined across all samples, and a strong correlation was observed between cell number per subset and RNA yield. In the study, TCRB repertoires of sorted circulating CD4+ T cell subsets from recently diagnosed type 1 diabetes patients were compared with those of matched healthy donors. Regulatory and stem cell-like memory subsets were isolated from only 8 patients and roughly 8 healthy donors, whereas naive and central memory subsets came from all 30 or so donors.

All of the isolated RNA was reverse transcribed with the High Capacity cDNA Reverse Transcription Kit, so expressed TCRB transcripts were sequenced. Deep immunoSEQ sequencing was performed on naive, central memory and regulatory T cell samples, with an average of about 3.6 million total reads per sample. Sorted cells were lysed in RLT buffer, and RNA was extracted using DNase-treated RNeasy Micro or Mini kits according to cell number. To prevent cross-contamination, every cell subset was processed on its own, while patient and healthy donor samples were processed together. The immunoSEQ multiplex PCR was used to amplify TCRB sequences from cDNA, yielding 87-bp fragments that span the CDR3 region. Sequencing of the amplicons was performed on the Illumina HiSeq platform. Under the source paper's analysis protocol: PCR bias was computationally corrected using synthetic template baselines, reads within Hamming distance 2 were collapsed, and singletons that could not be merged were discarded. Reads were aligned against IMGT so that V, D and J genes, CDR3 length and insertions or deletions at six rearrangement sites could be assigned. Within each subset, clonotype counts were normalized to sorted cell number, and only after that were true diversity and Gini coefficients computed with the tcR R package. The overlap coefficient, calculated on TCRB nucleotide sequences, was used to quantify repertoire sharing. TCRdb provides this immuneACCESS table in a form limited to in-frame rearrangements. Some clones are lacking; in checked studies, under half of them reflect an unresolved V gene, and why the rest are absent is not known. The DNA was the basis for D and trimming; V, J and clone size are from that table. For this sample the table gives a few hundred thousand clones, of which about 15% were detected only once. The top ten clones comprise roughly 6.7% of the sample.

What the study reported, not specific to this receptor: Because the HLA sub-analyses included only small numbers of individuals, any influence of HLA type on TCRB rearrangement was left unresolved. At VDJ recombination sites, type 1 diabetes patients had fewer insertions and more deleted nucleotides, which implies abnormalities in thymic rearrangement. The naive, central memory and regulatory TCRB repertoires appeared to resemble one another more closely among patients than among healthy donors. Shorter templates might have been favored by PCR, but patient and control samples were amplified and corrected together, so both groups would have been affected equally by any skew. Because cDNA was sequenced instead of genomic DNA, highly expressing activated cells could be over-represented, though the groups showed no difference in activation or CD3 levels. A moderate but significant shortening of TCRB CDR3 length was observed in type 1 diabetes patients in all four CD4+ subsets.

This clone was detected ten times or more. Its antigen remains undetermined. Base qualities are not recorded, but no much larger clone differs from it by a single base. Each donor gave one peripheral blood draw, approximately 100 mL on average, collected into heparinised tubes. A BD FACSAria II was used to sort naive, central memory, regulatory and stem cell-like memory CD4+ T cells with a panel that included CD45RO, CCR7, CD25, CD127, CD95 and CD27. Every sorted population had a purity above 95%. PBMCs were isolated right away by Lymphoprep density gradient centrifugation and were stained directly, without culture. To minimize batch effects, samples were stained and sorted in pairs, one healthy donor with one patient per experiment. The CDR3 covers 14 residues, taking in both the cysteine and the phenylalanine. Only the CDR3 DNA is retained, 42 bases long and in frame from the first base. CDR1 SQVTM and CDR2 ANQGSEA were looked up in the germline V gene. The junction shows trimming of 0 bases on V and 10 bases on J, and the gene matches do not reach 7 bases of it.

The clonotype originates from a man aged 25-45 years in good health. The chain joins TRBV29-1 to TRBJ1-4; the junction holds 8 bases that match TRBD1. Source material: central memory CD4+ T cells from blood. The CDR3 region: CSVEDPTGVRKLFF. Here is the DNA: TGCAGCGTTGAAGATCCGACAGGGGTTAGAAAACTGTTTTTT.